What follows are 25 T cell receptor beta chains derived from one specimen sequenced in a study of shared clonotypes between healthy human individuals. The naive CD8 population came from CD45RO-negative cells selected for CCR7, without terminally differentiated effector memory CD45RA+ cells. Produced via immunoSEQ multiplex PCR; TCRdb's table is partial and in-frame only. The table shows 2 million to 2.5 million clones, with around 96% occurring only once. The sequencing sample was made of naive CD8+ T cells sorted from blood. Receptor source: a man aged 18 to 29 in good health.

The chain carries TRBV9 and TRBJ1-2; TRBD1 matches at 8 bases. This CDR3 is 15 amino acids long. Trimming cost V 3 bases and J 5 bases; bases outside gene matches: 9. Germline lookup yields CDR1 SGDLS and CDR2 YYNGEE. CDR3 loop: CASSAPGTGVYGYTF. CDR3 bases: TGTGCCAGCAGCGCCCCGGGGACAGGAGTTTATGGCTACACCTTC.

This rearrangement joins TRBV6-5 to TRBJ2-1, with TRBD2 identical over 8 bases. Per the germline V gene, CDR1 is MNHEY and CDR2 is SVGAGI. V lost 2 bases and J lost 5; bases outside the gene matches: 5. CDR3 size: 15 residues. The CDR3 protein is CASSYGLARHNEQFF. The CDR3 region has the DNA TGTGCCAGCAGTTACGGACTAGCTAGGCACAATGAGCAGTTCTTC.

This chain uses TRBV5-6 with TRBJ1-1, with 8 bases identical to TRBD1. The CDR3 has 14 amino acids. The germline V gene has CDR1 SGHDT and CDR2 YYEEEE. J was trimmed by 0 bases and V by 3 bases; bases with no gene match: 1. This CDR3 reads CASSWDRMNTEAFF. CDR3 in DNA: TGTGCCAGCAGCTGGGACAGGATGAACACTGAAGCTTTCTTT.

This chain joins TRBV12-5 and TRBJ2-5; 8 positions match TRBD1. The CDR3 has 15 amino acids. CDR1 and CDR2 (germline): LGHNT, FRNRAP. After removal of 3 bases from V and 2 bases from J, the junction contained 5 bases not matched to a gene. The CDR3 coding sequence is TGTGCTAGTGGTTTCCCAGGGGGCCGGCAAGAGACCCAGTACTTC. Its protein product is CASGFPGGRQETQYF.

The chain combines TRBV7-2 with TRBJ2-7; weak D call: TRBD2 (5 bases). The CDR3 is 16 amino acids. V was pared by 7 bases and J by 0 bases, with 19 bases between. From germline, CDR1 is SGHTA and CDR2 FQGNSA. CDR3 region: CASTYGVGLLSYEQYF. The CDR3 coding sequence is TGTGCCAGCACCTACGGGGTGGGCCTACTCTCCTACGAGCAGTACTTC.

The chain links TRBV27 to TRBJ1-2; D is unresolved. CDR1 is MNHEY and CDR2 is SMNVEV in the germline V gene (reference sequence). The CDR3 runs 13 residues. Trimming removed 2 bases from V and 4 bases from J, with 8 bases in between. CDR3 coding DNA: TGTGCCAGCAGTTTAGGGCAAACCTATGGCTACACCTTC. This translates into CASSLGQTYGYTF.

The V gene is TRBV7-6, the J gene TRBJ2-2; 8 nucleotides align to TRBD1. Per the germline V gene, CDR1 is SGHVS and CDR2 is FNYEAQ. V lost 1 base and J lost 6; bases outside the gene matches: 10. The CDR3 runs to 17 residues. CDR3 sequence (DNA): TGTGCCAGCAGCTTAGACAACCGGGGACAGGTTGCCGGGGAGCTGTTTTTT. This codes for CASSLDNRGQVAGELFF.

The rearrangement links TRBV27 to TRBJ2-7, with unresolved D. V was pared by 0 bases and J by 2 bases, with 8 bases between. The CDR3 is 14 residues long. Germline V gives CDR1 MNHEY, CDR2 SMNVEV (reference sequence). In DNA, the CDR3 is TGTGCCAGCAGTTTATCCGTGGGTCCCTACGAGCAGTACTTC. Translation: CASSLSVGPYEQYF.

The V gene is TRBV13, the J gene TRBJ2-3; TRBD1 aligns across 8 bases. The CDR3 runs to 17 residues. V lost 1 base, J lost 2 bases, and 8 bases stayed unmatched. From germline, CDR1 is PRHDT and CDR2 FYEKMQ (reference sequence). The CDR3 bases are TGTGCCAGCAGCTTAGCGGGTTTGCAGGGGGCCACAGATACGCAGTATTTT. This encodes CASSLAGLQGATDTQYF.

V and J are TRBV2 and TRBJ1-6; TRBD1 matches at 9 bases. In germline, CDR1 is SNHLY, CDR2 FYNNEI. With 6 bases clipped from V and 7 bases from J, the junction kept 10 bases outside the gene matches. The CDR3 extends over 16 amino acids. CDR3 coding DNA: TGTGCCAGCAGAGGTCCCGGGACAGGGCTCAATTCACCCCTCCACTTT. Translation: CASRGPGTGLNSPLHF.

The chain carries TRBV11-2 and TRBJ2-2; 11 nucleotides line up with TRBD2. The junction had 6 bases not matched to a gene; V was cut back by 3 bases and J by 6 bases. Germline V gives CDR1 SGHAT, CDR2 FQNNGV. The CDR3 is 16 residues long. The CDR3 protein is CASSFSGRARSGELFF. The CDR3, as DNA: TGTGCCAGCAGCTTTAGCGGGAGGGCCAGGTCCGGGGAGCTGTTTTTT.

The table lists this clone with a count of one. This chain uses TRBV11-2 with TRBJ2-7; tentatively, D is TRBD1 (5 bases). Trimming removed 5 bases from V and 5 bases from J, with 16 bases in between. The CDR3 spans 14 residues. CDR1 and CDR2 from the germline V gene are SGHAT and FQNNGV. The CDR3 reads CASSLAGAIHEQYF. DNA for the CDR3: TGTGCCAGCAGCCTCGCTGGGGCGATTCACGAGCAGTACTTC.

The CDR3 coding sequence is TGCGCCAGCAGTGAGGGACAGCATAATTCACCCCTCCACTTT. Its protein product is CASSEGQHNSPLHF. V and J are TRBV10-2 and TRBJ1-6; D is possibly TRBD1 (6 bases). Looked up from germline, CDR1 is WSHSY and CDR2 is SAAADI. Trimming removed 2 bases at V and 5 bases at J, with 7 bases between. This CDR3 comprises 14 residues.

V gene TRBV9 combines with J gene TRBJ2-6; a possible D gene is TRBD2 (6 bases). The CDR3 totals 14 residues. V was cut by 0 bases and J by 8 bases, with 9 bases left in between. Germline values: CDR1 SGDLS, CDR2 YYNGEE. The CDR3 is CASSVAGETNVLTF. The CDR3 DNA sequence: TGTGCCAGCAGCGTAGCGGGGGAAACCAACGTCCTGACTTTC.

This clone was seen just once. The chain has TRBV6-6 and TRBJ2-5, with no clear D. The CDR3 spans 13 residues. The germline CDR1 and CDR2 sequences are MNHNY and SVGAGI (reference sequence). V was trimmed by 6 bases and J by 4 bases, leaving 12 bases between them. Written as DNA, the CDR3 is TGTGCCAGCAGCCCCGCCCAGCTAGAGACCCAGTACTTC. It translates to CASSPAQLETQYF.

This clone has a single count. The chain has TRBV7-9 and TRBJ2-5; 8 bases match TRBD2. Germline V CDR1 and CDR2: SEHNR, FQNEAQ (reference sequence). The trim removed 3 bases at V and 3 bases at J, leaving 6 bases unmatched. This CDR3 spans 15 amino acids. The chain's CDR3 is CASSFVAGREETQYF. The CDR3 DNA sequence: TGTGCCAGCAGCTTTGTAGCGGGAAGGGAAGAGACCCAGTACTTC.

This chain connects TRBV4-1 to TRBJ2-1, with D tentatively TRBD2 (5 bases). CDR3 size: 14 residues. Germline V gene sequence: CDR1 MGHRA, CDR2 YSYEKL. Trimming shortened V by 0 bases and J by 8 bases, and 11 bases separated the two germline ends. The CDR3: CASSQDNPGDEQFF. CDR3 DNA sequence: TGCGCCAGCAGCCAAGACAACCCCGGGGATGAGCAGTTCTTC.

The chain carries TRBV27 and TRBJ1-2, with 11 bases matching TRBD1. V was pared by 4 bases and J by 2 bases, with 9 bases of the junction left unmatched. Germline assignment: CDR1 MNHEY and CDR2 SMNVEV (reference sequence). The CDR3 totals 17 residues. The CDR3: CASSWLRTGGGNYGYTF. In nucleotides, the CDR3 is TGTGCCAGCAGTTGGCTTAGGACAGGGGGCGGAAACTATGGCTACACCTTC.

The rearrangement links TRBV7-2 to TRBJ2-7; D unresolved. Germline V gives CDR1 SGHTA, CDR2 FQGNSA. This CDR3 contains 13 residues. The V and J ends lost 5 bases and 2 bases respectively, with 10 bases between them. CDR3 region: CASSVGYTYEQYF. The CDR3 DNA is TGTGCCAGCAGCGTTGGATACACCTACGAGCAGTACTTC.

The chain is built from TRBV9 and TRBJ1-1; the D is unclear. The CDR3 extends over 14 amino acids. Looked up from germline, CDR1 is SGDLS and CDR2 is YYNGEE. Between the trimmed V and J ends, which lost 1 base and 3 bases, there was a span of 10 bases. The chain's CDR3 is CASSVTNGDTEAFF. CDR3 DNA sequence: TGTGCCAGCAGCGTAACCAATGGGGACACTGAAGCTTTCTTT.

The rearrangement links TRBV4-3 to TRBJ2-5; 9 bases are shared with TRBD2. The CDR3 sequence is 16 residues long. Trimming cost V 1 base and J 3 bases; bases outside gene matches: 6. The germline gives CDR1 LGHNA, CDR2 YSLEER. The CDR3 reads CASSQGMVAGEETQYF. CDR3 coding DNA: TGCGCCAGCAGCCAAGGAATGGTAGCGGGGGAAGAGACCCAGTACTTC.

The rearrangement joins TRBV5-1 to TRBJ1-1, with TRBD1 matching 7 bases. The V segment lost 0 bases and the J segment 5 bases; nucleotides outside the gene matches: 7. The CDR3 contains 15 residues. CDR1 is SGHRS and CDR2 is YFSETQ in the germline V gene. Written as DNA, the CDR3 is TGCGCCAGCAGCTTGGACCAGGGGGTGGAAACTGAAGCTTTCTTT. Its translation: CASSLDQGVETEAFF.

In its sample, this clone was seen once. Here the CDR3 reads CASSPGQGRYEQYF. Here the CDR3 DNA reads TGTGCCAGCAGCCCCGGACAGGGACGCTACGAGCAGTACTTC. This chain uses TRBV9 with TRBJ2-7, with TRBD1 matching 8 bases. The V segment lost 4 bases and the J segment 3 bases; nucleotides outside the gene matches: 6. The V gene's germline CDR1 is SGDLS and CDR2 YYNGEE. The CDR3 runs 14 residues.

The V and J genes are TRBV5-5 and TRBJ1-1, with no clear D. The V end was cut by 0 bases, the J end by 4 bases, with 7 bases between. Germline V gives CDR1 SGHKS, CDR2 YYEKEE (reference sequence). This CDR3 has 13 residues. The CDR3 sequence is CASSLDIGTEAFF. Here the CDR3 DNA reads TGTGCCAGCAGCTTGGATATAGGCACTGAAGCTTTCTTT.

V usage is TRBV25-1 and J usage is TRBJ2-3; 10 nucleotides match TRBD2. CDR3 length: 16 amino acids. Germline V CDR1 and CDR2: MGHDK, SYGVNS. V was clipped by 2 bases and J by 1 base; unmatched bases: 3. The CDR3 sequence: CASSESGRAGTDTQYF. DNA of the CDR3: TGTGCCAGCAGTGAAAGCGGGAGGGCCGGCACAGATACGCAGTATTTT.